This is a list of T cell receptor beta chains from one sample in a study of blood T cell repertoires in COVID-19. Measured with immunoSEQ multiplex PCR; TCRdb has only the in-frame clones, and not every one. This sample has 400,000 to 550,000 clones; 70% to 90% occur once, and the top ten carry approximately 2%. The sequencing input was PBMCs or T cells enriched from blood (not recorded which). The receptors were sampled from a woman between 18 and 30 years old with acute COVID-19. CDR3s leave out the opening cysteine and the closing phenylalanine or tryptophan. The order of the fields is V gene, clone size, CDR3 protein. Rows may omit the clone size; those that give it use once, few, many or a size class.

TRBV7-9 | NA | ASSPTGSTEAF
TRBV4-1 | NA | ASGGRVWDTQY
TRBV5-8 | NA | ASSFSSQRPQH
TRBV3-1/TRBV3-2 | NA | ASSQDRIGKYNSPLH
TRBV5-4 | NA | ASSLTGEGTPLH
TRBV27 | NA | ASSRPGQVIYEQY
TRBV15 | NA | ATTPRLSGSHTGELF
TRBV7-2 | NA | ASSLEGRISGANVLT
TRBV3-1/TRBV3-2 | once | ASSQNLAGITDTQY
TRBV29-1 | few | SVVAGGQPQH
TRBV2 | NA | ASSEFQGREQY
TRBV6-5 | NA | ASVGGYEQY
TRBV27 | NA | ASSLQGIAGAF
TRBV27 | NA | ASRDRFTGELF
TRBV5-1 | NA | ASSFGRAYEQY
TRBV7-9 | NA | ASSERQGTSNTDTQY
TRBV18 | once | ASSPLEETQY
TRBV6-8 | NA | ASSGDYWITEAF
TRBV28 | NA | ASSFTGVGTLH
TRBV6-2/TRBV6-3 | NA | ASSYETGGDEQY
TRBV5-6 | NA | ASSLWGDEQY
TRBV5-6 | NA | ASSHVGLLRYEQY
TRBV2 | NA | ASGGGSYNSPLH
TRBV2 | NA | ASSALVRGLPITGELF
TRBV19 | once | ASSIRDPTDTQY
TRBV19 | NA | ASSSQPTGGAGYT
TRBV6-2/TRBV6-3 | NA | ASSYSDREIYGYT
TRBV7-6 | few | ASSSGTGNTEAF
TRBV5-5 | NA | ASNPWDRGNEQY
TRBV30 | once | AWSGRGLSSGNTIY
TRBV19 | NA | ASVAGALSHEQF
TRBV18 | NA | ASSPFGDEQY
TRBV2 | NA | ASRGGSDEKLF
TRBV13 | NA | ASSSDRGGTQY
TRBV7-9 | NA | ASSTRGGVDEQF
TRBV10-3 | NA | AISGETSGTDTQY
TRBV5-1 | NA | ASSSGQVNEQY
TRBV7-2 | few | ASSLSGENQPQH
TRBV4-1 | NA | ASSQDQGVKYGYT
TRBV11-2 | NA | ASSLGQDTFYGYT
TRBV13 | once | ASEMVLAGASYNEQF
TRBV4-1 | NA | ASRPQGANQPQH
TRBV19 | NA | ASTATQGPHQPQH
TRBV11-2 | NA | ASSLAILRDTQY
TRBV7-6 | once | ASSLSTGELF
TRBV7-2 | NA | ASSFLDRELF
TRBV5-1 | NA | ASSFRFEEGYT
TRBV6-5 | NA | ASLMTQGPRNTIY
TRBV19 | few | ASTPGGEQF
TRBV7-8 | NA | ASSLLTGGNQPQH
TRBV23-1 | NA | ASSRVLVFGIQY
TRBV9 | NA | ASSVAAPGQEPPRTTGELF
TRBV3-1/TRBV3-2 | few | ASSQVGQEFSGANVLT
TRBV30 | NA | AWSVHGEQY
TRBV10-3 | NA | AISGQVNTEAF